The T cell receptor beta chain described here comes from a study of identical twins. Study outcomes and limitations: Its conclusions, products of cross-sectional statistical analysis, did not come from following the same donors. Out-of-frame TCR alpha sharing in monozygotic twins exceeded recombination model predictions.

MiXCR, applied by TCRdb to the 5' RACE reads, yields one record per CDR3 protein. Seen here are hundreds of thousands of distinct CDR3 sequences, approximately 7% observed once, and the top ten hold approximately 3.7%. Germline CDR1 MNHEY, CDR2 SVGAGI. Trimming pared 0 bases from V and 6 bases from J, leaving 10 bases between. There are 14 residues in the CDR3. Of note for this clonotype: Antigen specificity is unknown.

In addition, the sample was reused for a study of yellow fever vaccine responses in identical twins.

This sequence was found in a woman younger than 30 in good health. The V call is TRBV6-5, the J call TRBJ2-3; the D call may be TRBD1 or TRBD2 (6 bases each). The sample consisted of memory (CD45RO+) T cells sorted from blood. The CDR3: CASSYSLGGDTQYF. DNA of the CDR3: TGTGCCAGCAGTTACTCGTTAGGGGGGGATACGCAGTATTTT.